The source of this T cell receptor beta chain is a study of patients and donors after allogeneic stem cell transplantation. This CDR3 comprises 15 residues. Trimming cost V 4 bases and J 3 bases; bases outside gene matches: 5. CDR1 and CDR2 from the germline V gene are LGHDT and YNNKEL (reference sequence). TCRdb fed the RT-PCR reads into MiXCR, producing one record per CDR3 protein. The data contain around 150,000 distinct CDR3 sequences, approximately 35% of them singletons. The sequencing sample was made of blood, either unsorted or a sorted T cell fraction (not recorded which). The sequence derives from a human donor who was either an allogeneic HSCT recipient or a stem cell or donor lymphocyte infusion donor (not recorded which). It is not recorded whose cells these are; they may come from a transplant donor. This chain uses TRBV3-1 with TRBJ1-1; 10 nucleotides line up with TRBD1. The CDR3 sequence is CASSLRQGAYTEAFF. The DNA for the CDR3 is TGTGCCAGCAGCCTTAGACAGGGGGCCTACACTGAAGCTTTCTTT.